The 30 T cell receptor beta chains below come from one sample, sequenced in a study of blood T cell repertoires in COVID-19. The repertoire was sequenced with immunoSEQ multiplex PCR; TCRdb's copy has only in-frame clones and lacks some. Among about 180,000 clones, about 78% were seen once, and the ten largest hold roughly 17%. Sequencing was done on a sample of PBMCs or T cells enriched from blood (not recorded which). The receptor set was obtained from a woman aged 45-65 years who had recovered from COVID-19.

The J gene is TRBJ2-7, the V gene TRBV10-3, with D uncertain. Trimming cost V 3 bases and J 2 bases, with 11 bases left between them. Germline V CDR1 and CDR2: ENHRY, SYGVKD. The CDR3 is 14 amino acids. CDR3 loop: CAISESAGTYEQYF. The CDR3 nucleotides are TGTGCCATCAGTGAATCGGCAGGTACCTACGAGCAGTACTTC.

V is TRBV6-5 and J is TRBJ1-6; 11 bases are a match to TRBD1. Germline CDR1 MNHEY, CDR2 SVGAGI. V lost 4 bases, J lost 9 bases, and 2 bases stayed unmatched. This CDR3 is built from 14 residues. CDR3: CASSSDRGLSPLHF. The CDR3, as DNA: TGTGCCAGCAGTTCGGACAGGGGGCTTTCACCCCTCCACTTT.

This chain uses TRBV15 with TRBJ1-1; D gene uncertain. The CDR3 is made up of 15 amino acids. V was cut by 0 bases and J by 2 bases, with 10 bases left in between. Germline CDR1 LNHNV, CDR2 YYDKDF (reference sequence). The CDR3 bases are TGTGCCACCAGCAGAGATCTCCCCAGTAACACTGAAGCTTTCTTT. This translates into CATSRDLPSNTEAFF.

The gene calls are TRBV12-3 or TRBV12-4 and TRBJ2-7, with TRBD2 as a possible D gene (6 bases). Trimming stripped 4 bases from V and 6 bases from J, with 13 bases between. The length of the CDR3 is 13 residues. CDR3 sequence reads: CASSWDLEGEQYF. Written as DNA, the CDR3 is TGTGCCAGCAGTTGGGACTTAGAAGGCGAGCAGTACTTC.

The rearrangement links TRBV19 to TRBJ2-7; 13 bases match TRBD2. The CDR3 extends over 15 amino acids. Germline V CDR1 and CDR2: LNHDA, SQIVND (reference sequence). The trim removed 5 bases at V and 7 bases at J, leaving 8 bases unmatched. CDR3 nucleotide sequence: TGTGCCAGTAGTGAAACTAGCGGGAGGGCCTGGGAGCAGTACTTC. Its protein product is CASSETSGRAWEQYF.

The chain recombines TRBV28 with TRBJ1-2, with 7 bases matching TRBD1. The CDR3 loop spans 13 amino acids. After removal of 5 bases from V and 4 bases from J, the junction contained 4 bases not matched to a gene. The germline V gene has CDR1 MDHEN and CDR2 SYDVKM. The CDR3 DNA follows: TGTGCCAGCAGTCAAGGGGGCCGCTATGGCTACACCTTC. Translation gives CASSQGGRYGYTF.

This clone was detected a few times. The chain has TRBV19 and TRBJ2-7; 8 nucleotides match TRBD2. Losses at the gene ends were 9 bases for V and 1 base for J; bases not matched to a gene: 23. Germline values: CDR1 LNHDA, CDR2 SQIVND (reference sequence). This CDR3 is built from 19 residues. The CDR3 region has the DNA TGTGCCAGCAGCCGTAAAACTAGCGGTCTAGCTGAGGAGTCCTACGAGCAGTACTTC. Its translation: CASSRKTSGLAEESYEQYF.

The chain's CDR3 is CASSLSWASTDTQYF. As DNA, the CDR3 is TGTGCCAGCAGCTTAAGCTGGGCTAGCACAGATACGCAGTATTTT. The chain joins TRBV5-6 to TRBJ2-3; no definite D call. The V end lost 2 bases, the J end lost 0 bases, and 10 bases lay between the germline ends. Germline CDR1 and CDR2: SGHDT and YYEEEE. This CDR3 has 15 residues. The full variable domain, completed using reference TRBV5-6 and TRBJ2-3, is DAGVTQSPTHLIKTRGQQVTLRCSPKSGHDTVSWYQQALGQGPQFIFQYYEEEERQRGNFPDRFSGHQFPNYSSELNVNALLLGDSALYLCASSLSWASTDTQYFGPGTRLTVL.

The chain is built from TRBV28 and TRBJ2-7, with 8 bases fitting TRBD1. This CDR3 region has 16 residues. CDR1 is MDHEN and CDR2 is SYDVKM in the germline V gene. The V gene end was trimmed by 3 bases and the J gene end by 6 bases; junction bases not matched to a gene: 13. CDR3 DNA: TGTGCCAGCAGTTTGGGGACAGGTGTTATCCGCCCCGAGCAGTACTTC. It translates to CASSLGTGVIRPEQYF.

The rearrangement uses TRBV5-1 and TRBJ1-1; D ambiguous. The CDR3 loop spans 17 amino acids. CDR1 SGHRS and CDR2 YFSETQ come from the germline V gene. V shed 0 bases and J shed 0 bases, with 15 bases lying between them. CDR3 protein: CASSLEAARVMNTEAFF. DNA for the CDR3: TGCGCCAGCAGCTTGGAGGCAGCTCGGGTCATGAACACTGAAGCTTTCTTT.

This chain connects TRBV18 to TRBJ2-7; TRBD1 aligns across 10 bases. The CDR3 totals 16 residues. The V segment lost 5 bases and the J segment 1 base; nucleotides outside the gene matches: 8. Germline V gene lookup returns CDR1 KGHSH and CDR2 LQKENI. As DNA, the CDR3 is TGTGCCAGCTCATCACTTCCGGGACAGGGGTCCTACGAGCAGTACTTC. Its translation is CASSSLPGQGSYEQYF. The variable domain in full, with the rest retrieved from reference TRBV18 and TRBJ2-7, is NAGVMQNPRHLVRRRGQEARLRCSPMKGHSHVYWYRQLPEEGLKFMVYLQKENIIDESGMPKERFSAEFPKEGPSILRIQQVVRGDSAAYFCASSSLPGQGSYEQYFGPGTRLTVT.

The rearrangement uses TRBV7-9 and TRBJ1-6; 8 bases are a match to TRBD1. CDR1 is SEHNR and CDR2 is FQNEAQ in the germline V gene (reference sequence). V lost 3 bases to trimming and J lost 9 bases; unmatched junction nucleotides: 7. This CDR3 region has 15 residues. The CDR3 DNA reads TGTGCCAGCAGCTTCCAGGACAGGGACGGTTCACCCCTCCACTTT. Translating it yields CASSFQDRDGSPLHF.

V and J are TRBV27 and TRBJ1-1; 12 bases line up with TRBD1. V lost 6 bases and J lost 5; bases outside the gene matches: 13. This CDR3 region has 17 residues. Germline CDR1 MNHEY, CDR2 SMNVEV (reference sequence). The CDR3 reads CASSPGTGGARATEAFF. The CDR3 region has the DNA TGTGCCAGCAGCCCCGGGACAGGGGGCGCCCGGGCGACTGAAGCTTTCTTT.

This clone was observed once. V gene TRBV19 combines with J gene TRBJ2-1, with 8 nucleotides matching TRBD2. V was clipped by 6 bases and J by 8 bases; unmatched bases: 15. The V gene's germline CDR1 is LNHDA and CDR2 SQIVND (reference sequence). The CDR3 extends over 16 amino acids. The CDR3 coding sequence is TGTGCCAGTAGGCCGACCGGGACTAGATCTCAAGATGAGCAGTTCTTC. Residues: CASRPTGTRSQDEQFF.

This sequence joins TRBV6-2 or TRBV6-3 and TRBJ2-1, with D possibly TRBD2 on 5 matching bases. V lost 2 bases to trimming and J lost 10 bases, with 12 bases between them. CDR3 length: 13 amino acids. Germline CDR1 and CDR2: MNHEY and SVGEGT. CDR3 nucleotide sequence: TGTGCCAGCAGTTACCTTGGACTTCAGGAGCAGTTCTTC. Translated: CASSYLGLQEQFF.

The rearrangement links TRBV25-1 to TRBJ2-2; D is undetermined. Germline loops: CDR1 MGHDK, CDR2 SYGVNS. This CDR3 has 11 residues. Trimming stripped 7 bases from V and 3 bases from J, with 3 bases between. The chain's CDR3 is CASTDTGELFF. In nucleotides, the CDR3 is TGTGCCAGCACCGACACCGGGGAGCTGTTTTTT.

On this clone itself: Other DNA variants within this sample encode the same CDR3. This chain joins TRBV5-1 and TRBJ1-5, with D maybe TRBD1 (5 bases). V was trimmed by 2 bases and J by 2 bases, leaving 11 bases between them. This CDR3 has 15 amino acids. Germline CDR1 and CDR2: SGHRS and YFSETQ. CDR3 in amino acids: CASSLGQGGNQPQHF. CDR3 coding DNA: TGCGCCAGCAGCTTAGGTCAAGGGGGCAATCAGCCCCAGCATTTT.

This sequence joins TRBV9 and TRBJ2-1, with 7 bases fitting TRBD1. The V gene's germline CDR1 is SGDLS and CDR2 YYNGEE. This CDR3 has 13 amino acids. V lost 4 bases and J lost 9; bases outside the gene matches: 7. The CDR3 loop reads CASSTHRGSEQFF. CDR3 coding DNA: TGTGCCAGCAGCACCCACAGGGGTTCTGAGCAGTTCTTC.

The chain links TRBV7-2 to TRBJ2-3; 7 bases map to TRBD2. Per germline, CDR1 SGHTA and CDR2 FQGNSA. The CDR3 covers 14 residues. With 1 base clipped from V and 6 bases from J, the junction kept 4 bases outside the gene matches. As DNA, the CDR3 is TGTGCCAGCAGCTTAGGGGGAGGGCGGGATACGCAGTATTTT. The encoded protein is CASSLGGGRDTQYF.

The chain carries TRBV9 and TRBJ1-6, with D possibly matching TRBD1 (6 bases). CDR3 length: 14 residues. V shed 0 bases and J shed 7 bases, with 8 bases lying between them. The germline gives CDR1 SGDLS, CDR2 YYNGEE. CDR3 protein: CASSVGTVNSPLHF. The DNA of the CDR3 is TGTGCCAGCAGCGTAGGGACAGTGAATTCACCCCTCCACTTT.

The rearrangement uses TRBV7-6 and TRBJ1-4, with 7 bases that match TRBD1. V lost 4 bases to trimming and J lost 4 bases; unmatched junction nucleotides: 15. This CDR3 is 18 amino acids long. Germline CDR1 is SGHVS and CDR2 is FNYEAQ. CDR3 sequence: CASSSTGTVLMINEKLFF. The CDR3 coding sequence is TGTGCCAGCAGCTCAACCGGGACAGTCCTTATGATTAATGAAAAACTGTTTTTT.

The rearrangement uses TRBV3-1 (or the pseudogene TRBV3-2) and TRBJ2-2; 8 nucleotides line up with TRBD2. The CDR3 has 15 amino acids. Looked up from germline, CDR1 is LGHDT and CDR2 is YNNKEL (reference sequence). The trim removed 2 bases at V and 10 bases at J, leaving 9 bases unmatched. Here the CDR3 DNA reads TGTGCCAGCAGCCAAATAGCGGGAAAAGCCGTGGAGCTGTTTTTT. Translated, it gives CASSQIAGKAVELFF.

This chain uses TRBV6-5 with TRBJ2-2; D not resolved. The CDR3 is 11 residues long. Per germline, CDR1 MNHEY and CDR2 SVGAGI. Between the trimmed V and J ends, which lost 6 bases and 4 bases, there was a span of 3 bases. The DNA for the CDR3 is TGTGCCAGCAGACTCACCGGGGAGCTGTTTTTT. Its translation: CASRLTGELFF.

The chain recombines TRBV13 with TRBJ1-5, with D tentatively TRBD1 (6 bases). The CDR3 extends over 15 amino acids. V was clipped by 4 bases and J by 0 bases, with 10 bases between them. Germline CDR1 PRHDT, CDR2 FYEKMQ (reference sequence). The CDR3 DNA reads as TGTGCCAGCAGCTCCTACAGGGATAGCAATCAGCCCCAGCATTTT. Translating gives CASSSYRDSNQPQHF.

The gene calls are TRBV18 and TRBJ2-1, with 7 bases that match TRBD2. CDR3 length: 18 amino acids. Trimming took 4 bases from V and 1 from J; bases not matched to a gene: 13. CDR1 is KGHSH, CDR2 LQKENI, per germline. The CDR3 DNA reads TGTGCCAGCTCACGGGGATTCTCGCGGGAGAAGTCCTACAATGAGCAGTTCTTC. Protein sequence: CASSRGFSREKSYNEQFF.

This clone appeared a few times. The chain has TRBV6-5 and TRBJ1-2; tentative D call: TRBD1 (5 bases). CDR1 is MNHEY and CDR2 is SVGAGI in the germline V gene. V was clipped by 7 bases and J by 3 bases, with 15 bases between them. This CDR3 is built from 14 residues. In nucleotides, the CDR3 is TGTGCCAGCATTGGGCAGGGCCTTTACTATGGCTACACCTTC. Encoded protein: CASIGQGLYYGYTF.

V is TRBV14 and J is TRBJ2-1, with D unresolved. This CDR3 has 13 amino acids. The germline V and J ends were trimmed by 2 bases and 8 bases, with 10 bases remaining between them. Germline assignment: CDR1 SGHDN and CDR2 FVKESK. The CDR3 bases are TGTGCCAGCAGCCAAAGTATAGTCCATGAGCAGTTCTTC. Amino acid sequence: CASSQSIVHEQFF.

The J gene is TRBJ2-1, the V gene TRBV2; D is unresolved. CDR1 is SNHLY and CDR2 is FYNNEI in the germline V gene. V lost 5 bases and J 6 bases, leaving 8 bases between the germline ends. CDR3 size: 12 residues. DNA of the CDR3: TGTGCCAGCAGTTCACTGAGCAATGAGCAGTTCTTC. Translated: CASSSLSNEQFF.

This chain links TRBV28 with TRBJ2-3; TRBD2 matches at 14 bases. This CDR3 comprises 18 residues. The germline V gene encodes CDR1 MDHEN and CDR2 SYDVKM. With 5 bases clipped from V and 1 base from J, the junction kept 8 bases outside the gene matches. The CDR3 coding sequence is TGTGCCAGCAGTCCCAGGACTAGCGGGAGGATCGGCACAGATACGCAGTATTTT. It specifies CASSPRTSGRIGTDTQYF.

This clone is a singleton in its sample. This sequence joins TRBV27 and TRBJ1-6, with D hard to call. The V and J ends lost 7 bases and 0 bases respectively, with 7 bases between them. The CDR3 is made up of 14 amino acids. From germline, CDR1 is MNHEY and CDR2 SMNVEV (reference sequence). The CDR3 DNA sequence: TGTGCCAGCAAGTACAACTCCTATAATTCACCCCTCCACTTT. This sequence encodes CASKYNSYNSPLHF.